These 5 T cell receptor beta chains originate from one sample sequenced in a study of tumor-infiltrating lymphocytes in primary liver carcinoma listed by TCRdb under 2017. Blood RNA was extracted from unsorted whole blood with TRIzol reagent; germline DNA came from the DNeasy Blood & Tissue kit. The sequencing machine was an Illumina HiSeq 2500. TCRbeta-specific cDNA was reverse-transcribed from about 520 ng total RNA using a constant-region primer and ProtoScript II reverse transcriptase. TCRbeta libraries were built with three nested multiplex PCR rounds, a slightly modified ARM-PCR procedure. Multiplex TRBV1-TRBV30 forward primers and a Cbeta reverse primer were used in the first two PCR rounds, each of which was run for around 9 cycles. In-frame beta chains were kept once TCRdb had trimmed the public reads at Q25 with fastp and called clones with MiXCR. Records with the same CDR3 protein are collapsed into one entry carrying the most frequent genes and DNA. In this sample the table shows approximately 330,000 distinct CDR3 sequences, approximately 64% of which occur a single time. Clones ranked in the top ten supply about 6% of the sample.

The specimen was peripheral blood. The receptors here all came from a man in his forties with primary liver carcinoma and hepatitis B virus infection.

The table lists this clonotype with many counts. The chain recombines TRBV4-3 with TRBJ2-7; 7 bases map to TRBD2. The junction had 9 bases not matched to a gene; V was cut back by 4 bases and J by 0 bases. Germline V gives CDR1 LGHNA, CDR2 YSLEER. The CDR3 loop spans 16 amino acids. The CDR3 DNA follows: TGCGCCAGCAGCCCCTCCGGAGCGGGGAGCTCCTACGAGCAGTACTTC. Translating gives CASSPSGAGSSYEQYF.

A note on this clonotype: One base away lies a much larger clone, so this may be a sequencing read error. The chain links TRBV11-2 to TRBJ2-1; 9 bases fit TRBD2. The CDR3 consists of 17 residues. Germline V gene lookup returns CDR1 SGHAT and CDR2 FQNNGV. The CDR3 bases are TGTGCCAGCAACAACTTTGGCGGTAGCGGGAGCCACAATGAGCGGTTCTTC. Translated: CASNNFGGSGSHNERFF.

Comments on this clonotype: A read error is possible here, since a much larger clone lies one base away. The chain couples TRBV29-1 to TRBJ2-3; 7 bases match TRBD2. Germline CDR1 reads SQVTM; CDR2 reads ANQGSEA. The CDR3 has 16 amino acids. DNA of the CDR3: TGCAGCATTGACTTGTCCGGACTAGATCGCACAGATACGCAGTATTTT. It encodes CSIDLSGLDRTDTQYF.

As to this clonotype: Being one base from a much bigger clone, this may be a read error. The chain couples TRBV6-2 or TRBV6-3 to TRBJ1-5; maybe TRBD1 (5 bases). Germline V gives CDR1 MNHEY, CDR2 SVGEGT. This CDR3 has 14 amino acids. The CDR3 DNA follows: TGTGCCTGCAGTTACCCGGGACCAATCAGGCCCCAGCATTTT. It translates to CACSYPGPIRPQHF.

Comment on this clonotype: This may be a read error, as it is one base from a much larger clone. The final CDR3 position lacks the conserved phenylalanine or tryptophan, pointing to a likely read error. The genes are TRBV12-3 or TRBV12-4 and TRBJ1-5; D is perhaps TRBD1 (5 bases). This CDR3 spans 17 amino acids. V shed 0 bases and J shed 5 bases, with 17 bases lying between them. CDR3 loop: CASSLATGADLYQPQHL. The DNA for the CDR3 is TGTGCCAGCAGTTTAGCGACTGGGGCCGACCTCTATCAGCCCCAGCATCTT.